One sample yielded the 30 T cell receptor beta chains listed below, sequenced in a study of blood T cell repertoires in COVID-19. Measured with immunoSEQ multiplex PCR; TCRdb has only the in-frame clones, and not every one. The sample contains 150,000 or so clones, just under 90% of which appear only once. The sequencing sample was made of peripheral blood. Receptor source: a woman between 65 and 79 years old with COVID-19, enrolled during active disease.

The chain joins TRBV5-1 to TRBJ2-7; tentatively, D is TRBD2 (5 bases). The V gene lost 0 bases and the J gene lost 1 base, with 8 bases spanning the gap. CDR1 and CDR2 from the germline V gene are SGHRS and YFSETQ. This CDR3 region has 14 residues. CDR3 loop: CASSLDGVSYEQYF. The CDR3 coding sequence is TGCGCCAGCAGCTTGGACGGGGTGTCCTACGAGCAGTACTTC.

This chain uses TRBV12-5 with TRBJ1-2; D might be TRBD1 (5 bases). V lost 3 bases to trimming and J lost 6 bases, with 11 bases between them. The CDR3 covers 13 residues. Germline loops: CDR1 LGHNT, CDR2 FRNRAP. The CDR3 spells CASGFGGENGYTF. The CDR3 DNA is TGTGCTAGTGGTTTCGGAGGGGAGAATGGCTACACCTTC.

The chain uses TRBV18 and TRBJ1-3, with TRBD1 identical over 9 bases. The CDR3 spans 16 residues. Germline values: CDR1 KGHSH, CDR2 LQKENI. The trim removed 2 bases at V and 3 bases at J, leaving 5 bases unmatched. In nucleotides, the CDR3 is TGTGCCAGCTCACCAGGCTACAGGGGGCTTGGAAACACCATATATTTT. Amino acid sequence: CASSPGYRGLGNTIYF.

This CDR3 reads CATSDLWGLGETQYF. CDR3 nucleotide sequence: TGTGCCACCAGTGATTTATGGGGGCTAGGGGAGACCCAGTACTTC. V is TRBV24-1 and J is TRBJ2-5, with a weak D call TRBD1 (6 bases). Trimming took 1 base from V and 5 from J, leaving 13 bases between them. The CDR3 runs to 15 residues. CDR1 KGHDR and CDR2 SFDVKD come from the germline V gene.

The chain uses TRBV18 and TRBJ1-1; no clear D gene. Germline CDR1 reads KGHSH; CDR2 reads LQKENI. The CDR3 sequence is 15 residues long. Trimming cost V 3 bases and J 0 bases, with 11 bases left between them. Here the CDR3 DNA reads TGTGCCAGCTCACCGATCGAGGGCGTGAACACTGAAGCTTTCTTT. This translates into CASSPIEGVNTEAFF.

The chain uses TRBV4-2 and TRBJ1-3; 11 bases align to TRBD1. Germline CDR1 reads LGHNA; CDR2 reads YNFKEQ. The J segment lost 4 bases and the V segment lost 3 bases, leaving 8 bases of the junction unmatched. The CDR3 has 17 amino acids. DNA for the CDR3: TGTGCCAGCAGCCACGGGACAGGGGGGTTCGGGGGAAACACCATATATTTT. This codes for CASSHGTGGFGGNTIYF.

A word on this clone: Other DNA sequences in this specimen translate into the identical CDR3. The chain carries TRBV18 and TRBJ1-1; maybe TRBD1 (5 bases). From germline, CDR1 is KGHSH and CDR2 LQKENI. V lost 2 bases and J 1 base, leaving 5 bases between the germline ends. The CDR3 is made up of 13 amino acids. The CDR3 nucleotides read TGTGCCAGCTCACCAGGACAGAACACTGAAGCTTTCTTT. This codes for CASSPGQNTEAFF.

The CDR3 DNA reads as TGTGCCAGCAGCCAACGGGGGTATGAAGCTTTCTTT. Translated, it gives CASSQRGYEAFF. J is TRBJ1-1 and V is TRBV3-1 (or the pseudogene TRBV3-2), with D possibly matching TRBD1 (5 bases). The CDR3 has 12 residues. The V gene's germline CDR1 is LGHDT and CDR2 YNNKEL (reference sequence). Trimming removed 2 bases at V and 7 bases at J, with 8 bases between.

The chain has TRBV6-6 and TRBJ2-2, with 8 positions matching TRBD1. Per the germline V gene, CDR1 is MNHNY and CDR2 is SVGAGI (reference sequence). The V gene end was trimmed by 5 bases and the J gene end by 3 bases; junction bases not matched to a gene: 5. This CDR3 comprises 15 residues. CDR3 loop: CASSQTGADTGELFF. CDR3 DNA sequence: TGTGCCAGCAGTCAGACAGGGGCGGACACCGGGGAGCTGTTTTTT.

The chain recombines TRBV28 with TRBJ1-1, with D tentatively TRBD1 (5 bases). The CDR3 runs to 18 residues. Trimming took 4 bases from V and 1 from J, leaving 22 bases between them. CDR1 is MDHEN and CDR2 is SYDVKM in the germline V gene. CDR3 protein: CASSSPVVEGTWNTEAFF. In DNA, the CDR3 is TGTGCCAGCAGTTCCCCCGTAGTGGAGGGGACGTGGAACACTGAAGCTTTCTTT.

The chain employs TRBV7-9 and TRBJ1-6; 8 positions agree with TRBD1. In germline, CDR1 is SEHNR, CDR2 FQNEAQ (reference sequence). CDR3 length: 14 amino acids. With V trimmed by 5 bases and J by 7 bases, 4 bases remained unmatched. The CDR3 sequence is CASSQDRANSPLHF. The CDR3 DNA is TGTGCCAGCAGCCAGGACAGGGCGAATTCACCCCTCCACTTT.

The chain joins TRBV7-2 to TRBJ2-5; 9 nucleotides align to TRBD1. V dropped 5 bases and J dropped 5; count of bases not matched to a gene: 6. This CDR3 has 14 amino acids. Germline V CDR1 and CDR2: SGHTA, FQGNSA. In DNA, the CDR3 is TGTGCCAGCAGCCTACAGGGGGCTAGTGAGACCCAGTACTTC. It encodes CASSLQGASETQYF.

V gene TRBV5-6 combines with J gene TRBJ1-1, with D unresolved. The germline CDR1 and CDR2 sequences are SGHDT and YYEEEE. V gave up 0 bases and J gave up 10 bases, with 10 bases separating them. This CDR3 is built from 12 residues. CDR3 DNA sequence: TGTGCCAGCAGCTTGGAGGCGGGTGGAGCTTTCTTT. This encodes CASSLEAGGAFF.

V is TRBV7-2 and J is TRBJ2-1; TRBD1 might be the D (6 bases). In germline, CDR1 is SGHTA, CDR2 FQGNSA. Trimming took 5 bases from V and 4 from J, leaving 15 bases between them. The CDR3 loop spans 15 amino acids. This CDR3 reads CASSDRGQIYNEQFF. The CDR3 nucleotides read TGTGCCAGCAGCGACCGAGGACAGATATACAATGAGCAGTTCTTC. The whole variable domain, filled in from reference TRBV7-2 and TRBJ2-1, reads GAGVSQSPSNKVTEKGKDVELRCDPISGHTALYWYRQSLGQGLEFLIYFQGNSAPDKSGLPSDRFSAERTGGSVSTLTIQRTQQEDSAVYLCASSDRGQIYNEQFFGPGTRLTVL.

This chain links TRBV10-3 with TRBJ2-7, with D possibly matching TRBD2 (6 bases). The V end lost 6 bases, the J end lost 3 bases, and 12 bases lay between the germline ends. CDR1 is ENHRY and CDR2 is SYGVKD in the germline V gene. This CDR3 comprises 13 residues. The CDR3 spells CAIRASGGYEQYF. The DNA of the CDR3 is TGTGCCATCAGGGCCTCCGGGGGCTACGAGCAGTACTTC.

This chain uses TRBV3-1 (or the pseudogene TRBV3-2) with TRBJ2-7; D possibly corresponds to TRBD2 (6 bases). Trimming removed 4 bases from V and 1 base from J, with 14 bases in between. Germline CDR1 LGHDT, CDR2 YNNKEL (reference sequence). This CDR3 contains 15 residues. CDR3 region: CASSPSGSRSYEQYF. The CDR3, as DNA: TGTGCCAGCAGCCCGAGCGGGTCTAGGTCCTACGAGCAGTACTTC.

This sequence joins TRBV5-1 and TRBJ2-4; D unresolved. The CDR3 covers 11 residues. V was trimmed by 5 bases and J by 5 bases, leaving 5 bases between them. Germline CDR1 SGHRS, CDR2 YFSETQ. In DNA form, the CDR3 reads TGCGCCAGCAGACGGGAAAACATTCAGTACTTC. Residues: CASRRENIQYF.

The chain combines TRBV10-3 with TRBJ2-7; D uncertain. Germline CDR1 ENHRY, CDR2 SYGVKD. The CDR3 consists of 13 residues. V dropped 4 bases and J dropped 1 base, with 8 bases sitting between them. CDR3 nucleotide sequence: TGTGCCATCAGTGGAGGATTGTCCTACGAGCAGTACTTC. It codes for CAISGGLSYEQYF.

This clone showed up just once. V gene TRBV19 combines with J gene TRBJ1-6, with TRBD1 matching over 9 bases. The J segment lost 7 bases and the V segment lost 4 bases, leaving 2 bases of the junction unmatched. This CDR3 is 14 amino acids long. Germline values: CDR1 LNHDA, CDR2 SQIVND (reference sequence). CDR3 DNA sequence: TGTGCCAGTAGTACGGACAGGGGAAATTCACCCCTCCACTTT. Translated: CASSTDRGNSPLHF.

The chain has TRBV6-1 and TRBJ1-1, with D maybe TRBD1 (6 bases). This CDR3 has 13 residues. Germline lookup yields CDR1 MNHNS and CDR2 SASEGT. The V end was cut by 3 bases, the J end by 5 bases, with 10 bases between. The CDR3 loop reads CASSDRGRTEAFF. CDR3 sequence (DNA): TGTGCCAGCAGTGACAGGGGTCGGACTGAAGCTTTCTTT.

This sequence joins TRBV5-1 and TRBJ2-1; TRBD2 is a possible D gene (5 bases). The CDR3 has 17 residues. CDR1 and CDR2 (germline): SGHRS, YFSETQ. Trimming shortened V by 2 bases and J by 1 base, and 16 bases separated the two germline ends. As DNA, the CDR3 is TGCGCCAGCAGCTTCCTAAGAGCGGAAACGTCCTACAATGAGCAGTTCTTC. Encoded protein: CASSFLRAETSYNEQFF.

This clone came up once. The chain employs TRBV19 and TRBJ1-3, with D possibly TRBD1 on 5 matching bases. CDR1 is LNHDA, CDR2 SQIVND, per germline (reference sequence). V lost 4 bases and J lost 6, with 19 bases in between. The CDR3 contains 16 residues. In DNA, the CDR3 is TGTGCCAGTAGTAACGCGGGACTCAACCTGGAAAACACCATATATTTT. This encodes CASSNAGLNLENTIYF.

The chain carries TRBV30 and TRBJ1-3; 7 bases match TRBD1. The CDR3 length is 14 residues. With V trimmed by 4 bases and J by 6 bases, 9 bases remained unmatched. Germline V gene data show CDR1 as GTSNPN and CDR2 as SVGIG (reference sequence). CDR3 sequence: CAWNYRGLLNTIYF. Written as DNA, the CDR3 is TGTGCCTGGAACTACAGGGGCCTACTAAACACCATATATTTT.

This chain links TRBV29-1 with TRBJ1-1; maybe TRBD1 (6 bases). This CDR3 is 14 amino acids long. From germline, CDR1 is SQVTM and CDR2 ANQGSEA. Trimming cost V 7 bases and J 2 bases, with 17 bases left between them. The CDR3 spells CSAGLDRSNTEAFF. In DNA form, the CDR3 reads TGCAGCGCCGGACTAGACAGGTCAAACACTGAAGCTTTCTTT.

This chain links TRBV18 with TRBJ2-5; tentative D call: TRBD1 (5 bases). The CDR3 totals 13 residues. V lost 6 bases to trimming and J lost 3 bases, with 11 bases between them. Per the germline V gene, CDR1 is KGHSH and CDR2 is LQKENI. CDR3 residues: CASSRRREETQYF. The CDR3 DNA reads TGTGCCAGCTCTCGACGCAGGGAAGAGACCCAGTACTTC.

This chain connects TRBV5-6 to TRBJ1-3; D is possibly TRBD1 (6 bases). The CDR3 is 18 amino acids. Germline CDR1 and CDR2: SGHDT and YYEEEE. V lost 4 bases to trimming and J lost 0 bases, with 20 bases between them. CDR3 residues: CASSPPDSLGSSGNTIYF. In DNA, the CDR3 is TGTGCCAGCAGCCCTCCGGACAGTCTCGGGTCCTCTGGAAACACCATATATTTT.

CDR3: CASSDSHSTNSPLHF. CDR3 DNA sequence: TGTGCCAGCAGTGACAGCCACTCGACAAATTCACCCCTCCACTTT. V is TRBV6-4 and J is TRBJ1-6; no firm D call. Germline CDR1 reads MRHNA; CDR2 reads SNTAGT. Trimming cost V 2 bases and J 7 bases, with 12 bases left between them. There are 15 residues in the CDR3.

About this clone itself: The same CDR3 is also encoded by other DNA sequences in this sample. V usage is TRBV2 and J usage is TRBJ1-6; 8 nucleotides line up with TRBD1. This CDR3 region has 14 residues. Trimming cost V 4 bases and J 7 bases; bases outside gene matches: 3. The germline CDR1 and CDR2 sequences are SNHLY and FYNNEI. CDR3 sequence (DNA): TGTGCCAGCAGTGTGGACAGGGCCAATTCACCCCTCCACTTT. It is translated as CASSVDRANSPLHF. Complete variable domain (other parts from reference TRBV2 and TRBJ1-6): EPEVTQTPSHQVTQMGQEVILRCVPISNHLYFYWYRQILGQKVEFLVSFYNNEISEKSEIFDDQFSVERPDGSNFTLKIRSTKLEDSAMYFCASSVDRANSPLHFGNGTRLTVT.

The chain joins TRBV5-7 to TRBJ1-3, with D possibly matching TRBD1 (5 bases). TRBV5-7 is an open reading frame whose function is uncertain. This CDR3 spans 15 amino acids. Trimming removed 6 bases from V and 3 bases from J, with 16 bases in between. DNA of the CDR3: TGTGCCAGCACCTACCTGAGGACAAATGGAAACACCATATATTTT. Protein product: CASTYLRTNGNTIYF.

This clone turned up a few times. The CDR3 is CASRDLAGGLNEQFF. CDR3 DNA sequence: TGTGCCAGTAGGGACCTAGCGGGGGGGCTTAATGAGCAGTTCTTC. V is TRBV19 and J is TRBJ2-1, with 12 positions matching TRBD2. With 6 bases clipped from V and 7 bases from J, the junction kept 7 bases outside the gene matches. Germline CDR1 reads LNHDA; CDR2 reads SQIVND (reference sequence). This CDR3 has 15 amino acids.